The 7 T cell receptor beta chains below come from one sample, sequenced in a study of blood T cell repertoires in COVID-19. Profiled with immunoSEQ multiplex PCR; TCRdb holds only in-frame clones, not every one. Among roughly 170,000 clones listed, 87% were seen once. The sequencing sample was made of peripheral blood. These receptors came from a woman aged 70-85 years with COVID-19, enrolled during active disease.

V is TRBV9 and J is TRBJ2-3; no reliable D call. The CDR3 is 15 amino acids. The germline V and J ends were trimmed by 0 bases and 2 bases, with 10 bases remaining between them. The germline V gene has CDR1 SGDLS and CDR2 YYNGEE. For the CDR3, the DNA is TGTGCCAGCAGCGTAGGAGGCAGATACACAGATACGCAGTATTTT. Translated: CASSVGGRYTDTQYF.

The genes are TRBV28 and TRBJ1-1; 9 nucleotides match TRBD1. J gave up 3 bases and V 6 bases, and 5 bases lay outside the gene matches. This CDR3 has 14 amino acids. The germline V gene encodes CDR1 MDHEN and CDR2 SYDVKM. The CDR3 bases are TGTGCCAGCAGACGGACAGGGGAGGACACTGAAGCTTTCTTT. Translation gives CASRRTGEDTEAFF.

V gene TRBV5-1 combines with J gene TRBJ2-7; perhaps TRBD2 as D (6 bases). Trimming took 4 bases from V and 6 from J, leaving 14 bases between them. This CDR3 region has 13 residues. The germline CDR1 and CDR2 sequences are SGHRS and YFSETQ. The CDR3 protein is CASSTALATEQYF. Written as DNA, the CDR3 is TGCGCCAGCAGCACCGCCCTAGCGACCGAGCAGTACTTC.

The chain recombines TRBV19 with TRBJ1-1, with TRBD1 matching over 8 bases. J lost 11 bases, V lost 10 bases, and 6 bases had no gene match. CDR3 length: 10 amino acids. The germline V gene has CDR1 LNHDA and CDR2 SQIVND (reference sequence). The CDR3 bases are TGTGCCACACGACAGGGGAAGGCTTTCTTT. Translating it yields CATRQGKAFF.

The V and J genes are TRBV10-3 and TRBJ2-6, with D tentatively TRBD1 (6 bases). Trimming removed 11 bases at V and 2 bases at J, with 16 bases between. This CDR3 is 15 amino acids long. Germline V CDR1 and CDR2: ENHRY, SYGVKD. The CDR3 loop reads CASSSGGTGANVLTF. CDR3 coding DNA: TGTGCCTCCTCGAGTGGGGGCACTGGGGCCAACGTCCTGACTTTC.

Of note for this clone: At one end, the junction sequence differs from germline, possibly due to a read error. This rearrangement joins TRBV19 to TRBJ2-1, with a weak D call TRBD2 (6 bases). In germline, CDR1 is LNHDA, CDR2 SQIVND (reference sequence). This CDR3 region has 16 residues. CDR3 sequence: CASSVDTSLTYNEQFF. Here the CDR3 DNA reads TGTGCCAGTAGTGTAGATACTAGCCTAACTTACAATGAGCAGTTCTTC. The variable domain in full, completed from reference TRBV19 and TRBJ2-1, reads DGGITQSPKYLFRKEGQNVTLSCEQNLNHDAMYWYRQDPGQGLRLIYYSQIVNDFQKGDIAEGYSVSREKKESFPLTVTSAQKNPTAFYLCASSVDTSLTYNEQFFGPGTRLTVL.

The chain couples TRBV11-1 to TRBJ2-5; 10 nucleotides align to TRBD1. Germline CDR1 reads SGHAT; CDR2 reads FQDESV (reference sequence). This CDR3 comprises 13 residues. Losses at the gene ends were 5 bases for V and 4 bases for J; bases not matched to a gene: 1. Written as DNA, the CDR3 is TGTGCCAGCAGCCGGGACAGGGGAGAGACCCAGTACTTC. Protein product: CASSRDRGETQYF.